A single sample gave rise to the 30 T cell receptor beta chains below, sequenced in a study of CD8 T cells in ankylosing spondylitis. In TCRdb, the 5' RACE reads were re-called with MiXCR into one record per CDR3 protein. The sample contains 200,000 to 300,000 distinct CDR3 sequences, less than 9.5% of which appear only once. The source material was blood, either unsorted or a sorted T cell fraction (not recorded which). Receptors originate from a female donor with ankylosing spondylitis or in good health (not recorded which).

Worth noting for this clonotype: Possible read error: a much larger clone is one base away. The chain recombines TRBV6-2 or TRBV6-3 with TRBJ2-1; 13 bases line up with TRBD2. Germline V gene lookup returns CDR1 MNHEY and CDR2 SVGEGT. This CDR3 has 15 residues. CDR3 sequence: CVSSRLAGGRGEQFF. DNA of the CDR3: TGTGTCAGCAGTCGACTAGCGGGGGGCCGGGGGGAGCAGTTCTTC.

This clonotype showed up just a few times. This chain links TRBV2 with TRBJ2-7; D may be TRBD2 (6 bases). Trimming took off 4 bases at V and 4 bases at J, with 14 bases between the two ends. The germline V gene encodes CDR1 SNHLY and CDR2 FYNNEI. This CDR3 has 14 residues. CDR3 sequence: CASSVQIGGYEQYF. CDR3 sequence (DNA): TGTGCCAGCAGTGTCCAGATCGGGGGATACGAGCAGTACTTC.

The rearrangement links TRBV20-1 to TRBJ1-1; D is unresolved. CDR1 is DFQATT and CDR2 is SNEGSKA in the germline V gene (reference sequence). The CDR3 loop spans 16 amino acids. Deletions cut 0 bases from V and 3 bases from J, with 17 bases between. The DNA for the CDR3 is TGCAGTGCTAGAGATTTTCTCGGGCCTAGGGACACTGAAGCTTTCTTT. Translated: CSARDFLGPRDTEAFF.

This clonotype was counted ten times or more. The V gene is TRBV20-1, the J gene TRBJ2-5, with 10 bases fitting TRBD2. The CDR3 runs to 14 residues. In germline, CDR1 is DFQATT, CDR2 SNEGSKA (reference sequence). The CDR3 coding sequence is TGCAGCGTTCTACTAGCGGGGAACCAAGAGACCCAGTACTTC. Translation: CSVLLAGNQETQYF.

This clonotype was seen many times. The V call is TRBV5-1, the J call TRBJ2-1, with 11 nucleotides matching TRBD2. The CDR3 consists of 20 residues. The germline V gene has CDR1 SGHRS and CDR2 YFSETQ. After removal of 4 bases from V and 0 bases from J, the junction contained 15 bases not matched to a gene. CDR3 region: CASSPRYSGRASSSYNEQFF. DNA of the CDR3: TGCGCCAGCAGCCCGCGTTATAGCGGGAGGGCATCGAGCTCCTACAATGAGCAGTTCTTC.

This clonotype was seen ten or more times. The chain recombines TRBV5-1 with TRBJ1-4, with D possibly matching TRBD1 (6 bases). V was pared by 4 bases and J by 8 bases, with 18 bases between. CDR3 length: 15 amino acids. Germline V gene sequence: CDR1 SGHRS, CDR2 YFSETQ. CDR3 nucleotides: TGCGCCAGCAGCCTATGGGGGGGCGCGGGGGAAAAACTGTTTTTT. Protein product: CASSLWGGAGEKLFF. Supplemented by reference TRBV5-1 and TRBJ1-4, the full variable domain reads KAGVTQTPRYLIKTRGQQVTLSCSPISGHRSVSWYQQTPGQGLQFLFEYFSETQRNKGNFPGRFSGRQFSNSRSEMNVSTLELGDSALYLCASSLWGGAGEKLFFGSGTQLSVL.

This clonotype was counted ten times or more. The J gene is TRBJ2-3, the V gene TRBV30, with D uncertain. Germline CDR1 is GTSNPN and CDR2 is SVGIG (reference sequence). With 0 bases removed from V and 3 bases from J, the gap between germline ends came to 4 bases. The length of the CDR3 is 12 residues. Here the CDR3 reads CAWSVKTDTQYF. CDR3 nucleotide sequence: TGTGCCTGGAGTGTGAAAACAGATACGCAGTATTTT.

This clonotype was recorded many times. The V call is TRBV7-8, the J call TRBJ2-4; D tentatively reads TRBD1 or TRBD2 (5 bases each). The V and J ends lost 5 bases and 7 bases respectively, with 21 bases between them. This CDR3 is 16 amino acids long. CDR1 SGHVS and CDR2 FQNEAQ come from the germline V gene. Here the CDR3 DNA reads TGTGCCAGCAGCCCACGCACCGGGGACGCCGGGAACATTCAGTACTTC. Translated, it gives CASSPRTGDAGNIQYF.

Ten or more counts support this clonotype. The gene calls are TRBV6-2 or TRBV6-3 and TRBJ2-7; 7 bases fit TRBD2. CDR1 and CDR2 (germline): MNHEY, SVGEGT. Unmatched junction bases numbered 12, after V lost 7 bases and J lost 3 bases. The CDR3 is made up of 15 amino acids. The CDR3 DNA follows: TGTGCCAGCATCAGGCGGGAGCTAAACTTCTACGAGCAGTACTTC. This encodes CASIRRELNFYEQYF.

V and J are TRBV5-1 and TRBJ2-2; tentative D call: TRBD2 (6 bases). The V end was cut by 0 bases, the J end by 4 bases, with 10 bases between. CDR3 length equals 15 residues. Germline CDR1 reads SGHRS; CDR2 reads YFSETQ. The CDR3 region is CASSLEGRSTGELFF. The CDR3, as DNA: TGCGCCAGCAGCTTGGAGGGGAGGAGCACCGGGGAGCTGTTTTTT.

This clonotype was counted many times. The chain recombines TRBV3-1 with TRBJ2-5; D call uncertain. V dropped 0 bases and J dropped 1 base, with 3 bases sitting between them. The CDR3 is made up of 13 amino acids. Germline CDR1 is LGHDT and CDR2 is YNNKEL (reference sequence). The CDR3 reads CASSQESQETQYF. The CDR3 DNA is TGTGCCAGCAGCCAAGAGAGCCAAGAGACCCAGTACTTC.

This clonotype came up a few times. The chain employs TRBV27 and TRBJ2-5; D is ambiguous. Looked up from germline, CDR1 is MNHEY and CDR2 is SMNVEV (reference sequence). Trimming stripped 4 bases from V and 5 bases from J, with 11 bases between. There are 13 residues in the CDR3. The CDR3 nucleotides are TGTGCCAGCAGTTCCCTACCCCCGGAGACCCAGTACTTC. Its translation is CASSSLPPETQYF.

This clonotype was seen at least ten times. The chain joins TRBV28 to TRBJ1-6; no firm D call. This CDR3 has 12 residues. The V gene's germline CDR1 is MDHEN and CDR2 SYDVKM. Trimming cost V 6 bases and J 10 bases, with 10 bases left between them. This chain's CDR3 is CASSSPGSPLHF. CDR3 bases: TGTGCCAGCAGCTCCCCAGGATCACCCCTCCACTTT.

The chain recombines TRBV4-1 with TRBJ2-2, with 8 bases lining up with TRBD1. The CDR3 is 16 amino acids. The germline V gene encodes CDR1 MGHRA and CDR2 YSYEKL. V shed 3 bases and J 7 bases; nucleotides not matched to a gene: 10. CDR3 amino acids: CASSQSGQVASGELFF. CDR3 coding DNA: TGCGCCAGCAGCCAGTCGGGACAGGTAGCCAGCGGGGAGCTGTTTTTT.

In this sample, this clonotype turned up once. The genes are TRBV7-2 and TRBJ2-3, with 7 bases fitting TRBD2. V was pared by 5 bases and J by 8 bases, with 10 bases of the junction left unmatched. The germline V gene encodes CDR1 SGHTA and CDR2 FQGNSA. The CDR3 contains 14 residues. The CDR3 DNA reads TGTGCCAGCAGCCCAGCATTCAGCGGGACTACGCAGTATTTT. Amino acids: CASSPAFSGTTQYF.

This clonotype was observed a handful of times. A single base separates this from a much larger clone, so it may be a read error. The chain recombines TRBV20-1 with TRBJ2-1, with D possibly being TRBD1 or TRBD2 (5 bases each). Germline CDR1 is DFQATT and CDR2 is SNEGSKA (reference sequence). This CDR3 is 12 amino acids long. V lost 6 bases, J lost 9 bases, and 15 bases lay in between. In DNA, the CDR3 is TGCAGTGCCCCGGACTTGGGGACTGAGCAGTTCTTC. Protein product: CSAPDLGTEQFF.

In this sample, this clonotype turned up many times. The chain recombines TRBV27 with TRBJ1-2, with no clear D. CDR1 MNHEY and CDR2 SMNVEV come from the germline V gene (reference sequence). This CDR3 comprises 13 residues. The V gene lost 3 bases and the J gene lost 8 bases, with 13 bases spanning the gap. In nucleotides, the CDR3 is TGTGCCAGCAGTTTTTACGGAGGTGACGGCTACACCTTC. It specifies CASSFYGGDGYTF.

This clonotype was seen repeatedly, ten times or more. The J gene is TRBJ2-5, the V gene TRBV20-1; 13 bases agree with TRBD2. V was pared by 4 bases and J by 0 bases, with 5 bases of the junction left unmatched. The germline gives CDR1 DFQATT, CDR2 SNEGSKA (reference sequence). The CDR3 runs 16 residues. CDR3 bases: TGCAGTGCTAAGGGACTAGCGGGGACGTACCAAGAGACCCAGTACTTC. This sequence encodes CSAKGLAGTYQETQYF.

This clonotype was found many times. This chain joins TRBV10-3 and TRBJ2-2; 9 bases line up with TRBD1. The length of the CDR3 is 15 residues. Germline CDR1 is ENHRY and CDR2 is SYGVKD. The ends lost 7 bases at V and 3 bases at J; junction bases unmatched: 6. DNA for the CDR3: TGTGCCATCAAAAAGAGGGACAGGGACACCGGGGAGCTGTTTTTT. It is translated as CAIKKRDRDTGELFF.

This clonotype has a count of ten or more. The chain uses TRBV20-1 and TRBJ2-1; perhaps TRBD2 as D (6 bases). Trimming shortened V by 0 bases and J by 1 base, and 10 bases separated the two germline ends. Per germline, CDR1 DFQATT and CDR2 SNEGSKA (reference sequence). This CDR3 has 15 residues. CDR3 in DNA: TGCAGTGCTAGAGATGGGCGGGATTCCTACAATGAGCAGTTCTTC. It translates to CSARDGRDSYNEQFF.

Ten or more counts support this clonotype. The chain links TRBV12-3 or TRBV12-4 to TRBJ1-1, with TRBD1 as a possible D gene (6 bases). CDR3 length: 15 residues. Trimming took off 3 bases at V and 1 base at J, with 12 bases between the two ends. CDR3 nucleotide sequence: TGTGCCAGCAGTTTGACCCTCAGGGGGAACACTGAAGCTTTCTTT. Translated: CASSLTLRGNTEAFF.

This clonotype was observed at least ten times. The J gene is TRBJ2-2, the V gene TRBV12-3 or TRBV12-4; no definite D call. V lost 3 bases and J 4 bases, leaving 9 bases between the germline ends. CDR3 length: 14 residues. The CDR3 loop is CASSFVGITGELFF. Written as DNA, the CDR3 is TGTGCCAGCAGTTTCGTGGGCATCACCGGGGAGCTGTTTTTT.

This clonotype was counted only a few times. This rearrangement joins TRBV7-2 to TRBJ2-1; tentatively, D is TRBD1 (5 bases). V lost 6 bases and J 0 bases, leaving 9 bases between the germline ends. CDR1 is SGHTA and CDR2 is FQGNSA in the germline V gene. This CDR3 contains 14 residues. CDR3 bases: TGTGCCAGCAGTCACGACAGCTCCTACAATGAGCAGTTCTTC. This translates into CASSHDSSYNEQFF.

This clonotype was seen a handful of times. The J gene is TRBJ2-1, the V gene TRBV29-1; 12 positions match TRBD2. Trimming removed 0 bases from V and 6 bases from J; junction bases left unmatched: 3. The CDR3 sequence is 15 residues long. Germline loops: CDR1 SQVTM, CDR2 ANQGSEA. The CDR3 spells CSVEDLAGGPNEQFF. CDR3 DNA: TGCAGCGTTGAAGATCTAGCGGGAGGGCCCAATGAGCAGTTCTTC.

This clonotype has more than one count but fewer than ten. J is TRBJ2-1 and V is TRBV3-1; 10 bases agree with TRBD2. In germline, CDR1 is LGHDT, CDR2 YNNKEL (reference sequence). CDR3 length: 15 residues. V was clipped by 2 bases and J by 6 bases; unmatched bases: 4. The CDR3 reads CASSQKGLAPNEQFF. Here the CDR3 DNA reads TGTGCCAGCAGCCAAAAGGGACTAGCGCCCAATGAGCAGTTCTTC.

The chain is built from TRBV29-1 and TRBJ1-1; D call uncertain. The CDR3 sequence is 13 residues long. Germline V gene sequence: CDR1 SQVTM, CDR2 ANQGSEA. Trimming stripped 4 bases from V and 3 bases from J, with 12 bases between. The CDR3 nucleotides are TGCAGCGTTGCCTTGACTAGGGACACTGAAGCTTTCTTT. Encoded protein: CSVALTRDTEAFF.

This clonotype showed up many times. The chain combines TRBV20-1 with TRBJ1-1; D gene uncertain. Between the trimmed V and J ends, which lost 3 bases and 7 bases, there was a span of 12 bases. Germline CDR1 is DFQATT and CDR2 is SNEGSKA (reference sequence). This CDR3 has 12 residues. The CDR3 DNA sequence: TGCAGTGCTAGGGCCTGGCAGCTTGAAGCTTTCTTT. This sequence encodes CSARAWQLEAFF.

To note about this clonotype: This may be a read error: a much more frequent sequence differs by one nucleotide. The V and J genes are TRBV7-6 and TRBJ2-3, with D perhaps matching TRBD2 (6 bases). The V and J ends lost 5 bases and 2 bases respectively, with 20 bases between them. Germline V gives CDR1 SGHVS, CDR2 FNYEAQ. This CDR3 has 17 residues. CDR3 protein: CASSEPQLALTTDTQYF. CDR3 DNA: TGTGCCAGCAGCGAACCTCAACTAGCCTTGACCACAGATACGCAGTATTTT.

On this clonotype itself: A much larger clone sits a single nucleotide away, making a read error possible. The gene calls are TRBV29-1 and TRBJ2-1; perhaps TRBD2 as D (5 bases). Trimming took 2 bases from V and 10 from J, leaving 9 bases between them. This CDR3 contains 11 residues. The germline V gene has CDR1 SQVTM and CDR2 ANQGSEA. CDR3 in DNA: TGCAGCGTTGAAATCGGCGGGGAGCAGTTCTTC. This encodes CSVEIGGEQFF.

This clonotype was observed at least ten times. The CDR3 DNA reads as TGTGCCAGCAGCTCCCATGGGGCCACAGGGGGAAGCACAGATACGCAGTATTTT. This encodes CASSSHGATGGSTDTQYF. V usage is TRBV7-8 and J usage is TRBJ2-3; 8 bases fit TRBD1. Trimming removed 4 bases from V and 0 bases from J; junction bases left unmatched: 12. This CDR3 is 18 amino acids long. Germline V lookup: CDR1 SGHVS, CDR2 FQNEAQ.